The clone carrying this TCR beta chain was found many times. Antigen unknown. The data originate from a study of regulatory T cells in long-lasting Graves disease. Broader study findings: Reduced TCR diversity was observed in persistent Graves' patients versus newly diagnosed patients.

Time point: persistent/refractory GD, antithyroid drugs over 5 years with positive TRAb. PBMC RNA was the source of the TCR library. From each patient, roughly 9 milliliters of peripheral blood was drawn and collected into an EDTA anticoagulant tube. V shed 6 bases and J 6 bases; nucleotides not matched to a gene: 15. Germline V gene data show CDR1 as MNHEY and CDR2 as SVGEGT. This CDR3 region has 17 residues. According to the study, TCR beta libraries were built with iRepertoire HTBI primers and CDR3-region Arm-PCR. One entry per CDR3 protein results from TCRdb running MiXCR on the multiplex PCR reads. The table records roughly 500,000 distinct CDR3 sequences, roughly 22% of them present only once.

The source was peripheral blood mononuclear cells (PBMCs), collected when the disease was refractory, from a patient treated with antithyroid drugs. The sequence was obtained from a female donor with Graves disease. The chain has TRBV6-2 or TRBV6-3 and TRBJ1-5, with 9 positions matching TRBD1. Here the CDR3 DNA reads TGTGCCAGCAGAACGAGAGCCGGGACAGGGACGCTTCAGCCCCAGCATTTT. Its translation is CASRTRAGTGTLQPQHF.